The TCR beta chain described here comes from a study of cytomegalovirus exposure and HLA in healthy donors. Findings and caveats of the study: Most TCRs appeared rarely, but some public TCRs recurred in many donors. It is likely that the observed cluster of highly shared sequence variants was a sequencing artifact. A later analysis linked more than 15,000 TCR beta sequences to HLA alleles at 0.05 false discovery rate. CMV serostatus was the only recorded immune exposure for donors.

As to this clone: Its matching antigen is unknown.

There are 16 residues in the CDR3. V lost 0 bases, J lost 4 bases, and 15 bases lay in between. CDR1 SGDLS and CDR2 YYNGEE come from the germline V gene. Primers included in the PCR were 60 Vbeta and 13 Jbeta primers. Assay used: immunoSEQ multiplex PCR; TCRdb lists only in-frame clones, some missing. The sample records about 93,000 clones, roughly 72% being singletons. Material for sequencing was PBMCs. The V and J genes are TRBV9 and TRBJ2-3, with a possible D match to TRBD2 (6 bases). The TCR sequence derives from a man aged 25-45 years in good health and CMV-seronegative. The CDR3 is CASSVAGDGSADTQYF. CDR3 DNA: TGTGCCAGCAGCGTAGCGGGGGACGGGAGCGCAGATACGCAGTATTTT.